The rows below give T cell receptor beta chains drawn from one sample of a study of cytomegalovirus exposure and HLA in healthy donors. Measured with immunoSEQ multiplex PCR; TCRdb has only the in-frame clones, and not every one. The table records 90,000 or so clones, 85% of them present only once. The sequenced material came from PBMCs. The source is a young man in good health and CMV-seropositive. Both conserved end residues are part of each CDR3. D genes are given only for firm matches. Part of the rows lack a size; the others show once, few, many or a class for expanded clones.

v_gene	d_gene	j_gene	abundance	CDR3nt	CDR3aa
TRBV2	NA	TRBJ1-5	NA	TGTGCCAGCGGTCGCGACTCGGGGAGCAATCAGCCCCAGCATTTT	CASGRDSGSNQPQHF
TRBV5-1	TRBD1	TRBJ1-4	NA	TGCGCCAGCAGCTGGAGACAGGGGTCTAATGAAAAACTGTTTTTT	CASSWRQGSNEKLFF
TRBV11-3	TRBD2	TRBJ2-3	NA	TGTGCCAGCAGCTTAGTTGTTCTAGCGGCCGATACGCAGTATTTT	CASSLVVLAADTQYF
TRBV29-1	TRBD1	TRBJ2-1	NA	TGCAGCGCGAGACAGGGATACAATGAGCAGTTCTTC	CSARQGYNEQFF
TRBV5-1	TRBD2	TRBJ2-3	NA	TGCGCCAGCAGGAAGCTAGCGGGAGAGGGTACGCAGTATTTT	CASRKLAGEGTQYF
TRBV7-9	TRBD1	TRBJ1-3	NA	TGTGCCACCCTAGGACAGGCTGGAAACACCATATATTTT	CATLGQAGNTIYF
TRBV28	TRBD2	TRBJ2-1	NA	TGTGCCAGCGGTCCTATAGCGGGAGGCTCCTCTAATGAGCAGTTCTTC	CASGPIAGGSSNEQFF
TRBV5-1	TRBD1	TRBJ2-1	NA	TGCGCCAGCAGCAGATTATCCCCGGGACAGGGAAGCAATGAGCAGTTCTTC	CASSRLSPGQGSNEQFF
TRBV28	TRBD2	TRBJ2-7	NA	TGTGCCAGCACCCAAAGTGGCGGGAGAGGGCGCGAGCAGTACTTC	CASTQSGGRGREQYF
TRBV5-1	NA	TRBJ2-1	once	TGCGCCAGCAGCTTGGAGGCGGGAAGGGATGAGCAGTTCTTC	CASSLEAGRDEQFF
TRBV2	TRBD1	TRBJ1-2	once	TGTGCCAGCAGTGAAACTTGGACAGGGGGCTATGGCTACACCTTC	CASSETWTGGYGYTF
TRBV6-1	TRBD2	TRBJ2-3	NA	TGTGCCAGCGAGCTAGCGGTGATCACAGATACGCAGTATTTT	CASELAVITDTQYF
TRBV18	NA	TRBJ2-1	NA	TGTGCCAGCTCAGGGCAGGGTTGGTCCGATGAGCAGTTCTTC	CASSGQGWSDEQFF
TRBV30	TRBD1	TRBJ1-2	NA	TGTGCCTGCCGACAGGGAGACTATGGCTACACCTTC	CACRQGDYGYTF
TRBV25-1	TRBD1	TRBJ1-3	NA	TGTGCGTCGGGACAGGGGGCTGGAAACACCATATATTTT	CASGQGAGNTIYF
TRBV6-1	NA	TRBJ1-5	NA	TGTGCCAGCAGGTACAGCAGGGGTACTCAGCCCCAGCATTTT	CASRYSRGTQPQHF
TRBV5-1	TRBD2	TRBJ2-3	NA	TGCGCCAGCAGTTACGGGAGGGATACAGATACGCAGTATTTT	CASSYGRDTDTQYF
TRBV6-5	TRBD1	TRBJ1-4	NA	TGTGCCAGCAGCGCAAGACAGGGGGGAAATGAAAAACTGTTTTTT	CASSARQGGNEKLFF
TRBV7-9	TRBD1	TRBJ2-7	NA	TGTGCCAGCAGCTTAGCCGGGACAGTGGGCTCCTACGAGCAGTACTTC	CASSLAGTVGSYEQYF
TRBV7-3	TRBD2	TRBJ2-5	NA	TGTGCCAGCAGCTTAACAAGCGGGAGGGGGGAGACCCAGTACTTC	CASSLTSGRGETQYF
TRBV6-1	TRBD1	TRBJ2-7	NA	TGTGCCAGCAGTGAAAACAGGGGATTGGACGAGCAGTACTTC	CASSENRGLDEQYF
TRBV27	NA	TRBJ2-1	few	TGTGCCAGCAGTTTATCGGGGGAGGACTCCTACAATGAGCAGTTCTTC	CASSLSGEDSYNEQFF
TRBV14	NA	TRBJ1-4	few	TGTGCCAGCAGCCAAGCCCGGGGAAGCACTAATGAAAAACTGTTTTTT	CASSQARGSTNEKLFF
TRBV11-2	NA	TRBJ2-2	few	TGTGCCAGCAGCCGTAGGGTGGAGGCCGGGGAGCTGTTTTTT	CASSRRVEAGELFF
TRBV5-4	TRBD1	TRBJ2-7	once	TGTGCCAGCAGCTTGGCACCGGGACAGGGGGTTATCAACGAGCAGTACTTC	CASSLAPGQGVINEQYF
TRBV6-1	TRBD2	TRBJ2-1	NA	TGTGCCAGCAGTGAACCGGGACTAGCGTGGTATGAGCAGTTCTTC	CASSEPGLAWYEQFF
TRBV6-5	TRBD2	TRBJ2-7	NA	TGTGCCAGCAGTCTCCCGGGACTAGCGGGGGAGCAGTACTTC	CASSLPGLAGEQYF
TRBV28	NA	TRBJ1-3	NA	TGTGCCAGCAGTTTTAATCCGACAGACTTAAACTCTGGAAACACCATATATTTT	CASSFNPTDLNSGNTIYF
TRBV15	NA	TRBJ2-2	NA	TGTGCCACCAGCAGAGACTACAGTAGGTCCGGGGAGCTGTTTTTT	CATSRDYSRSGELFF
TRBV15	TRBD1	TRBJ2-5	NA	TGTGCCACCAGCATCTCCCGGACAGGCGGAGAGACCCAGTACTTC	CATSISRTGGETQYF
TRBV5-1	NA	TRBJ2-2	NA	TGCGCCAGCAGCGCCCGACTCAACACCGGGGAGCTGTTTTTT	CASSARLNTGELFF
TRBV19	TRBD2	TRBJ2-1	NA	TGTGCCAGTAGCCTTACTAGCGGCCACAATGAGCAGTTCTTC	CASSLTSGHNEQFF
TRBV5-1	TRBD1	TRBJ2-2	NA	TGCGCCAGCAGCCTACCGATGGGGACAGGGGATACCGGGGAGCTGTTTTTT	CASSLPMGTGDTGELFF
TRBV19	NA	TRBJ2-3	NA	TGTGCCAGTAGTTCCCCCCCAGGGTCAGATACGCAGTATTTT	CASSSPPGSDTQYF
TRBV11-3	NA	TRBJ2-4	NA	TGTGCCAGCAGCTTAGGAGGGATATGGATGAACATTCAGTACTTC	CASSLGGIWMNIQYF
TRBV12-5	NA	TRBJ2-3	NA	TGTGCTAGTGGTTTGGGGCCCACGCAGTATTTT	CASGLGPTQYF
TRBV4-2	TRBD2	TRBJ2-3	NA	TGTGCCAGCAGCCAATGGATGTCGGTAGCGGGGGGGGGAACAGATACGCAGTATTTT	CASSQWMSVAGGGTDTQYF
TRBV11-1	TRBD2	TRBJ2-7	few	TGTGCCAGCAGCCACGTCCTAGCGGGAGCTTACGAGCAGTACTTC	CASSHVLAGAYEQYF
TRBV5-1	TRBD2	TRBJ2-5	NA	TGCGCCAGCAGTTTAGCGGGAGAAAGAGAGACCCAGTACTTC	CASSLAGERETQYF
TRBV5-4	TRBD2	TRBJ2-4	NA	TGTGCCAGCAGCTTGCGGGAGGCGGACATTCAGTACTTC	CASSLREADIQYF
TRBV28	NA	TRBJ1-1	NA	TGTGCCAGCAGTTTATTAATGGGGGGGAACACTGAAGCTTTCTTT	CASSLLMGGNTEAFF
TRBV5-1	NA	TRBJ2-1	NA	TGCGCCAGCAGCTTGGGGGAGGGGGGCAATGAGCAGTTCTTC	CASSLGEGGNEQFF
TRBV11-3	TRBD1	TRBJ1-1	NA	TGTGCCAGCAGCTCCTGGACAGGGAGGCACACTGAAGCTTTCTTT	CASSSWTGRHTEAFF
TRBV11-3	TRBD2	TRBJ2-2	NA	TGTGCCAGCAGCTTAGGACTAGCGGGAGGGAAGCTGTTTTTT	CASSLGLAGGKLFF
TRBV6-4	NA	TRBJ2-3	NA	TGTGCCAGCAGTGAACAAGCGCCAGATACGCAGTATTTT	CASSEQAPDTQYF
TRBV25-1	TRBD1	TRBJ2-2	NA	TGTGCCAGCAGTGAAGGGGACAGGGACACCGGGGAGCTGTTTTTT	CASSEGDRDTGELFF
TRBV7-9	NA	TRBJ1-3	NA	TGTGCCAGCAGCTCCTTCAGGGAAAGCTCTGGAAACACCATATATTTT	CASSSFRESSGNTIYF
TRBV30	NA	TRBJ1-4	once	TGTGCCTGGAGTGTAACCGGTACTAATGAAAAACTGTTTTTT	CAWSVTGTNEKLFF
TRBV2	NA	TRBJ1-4	NA	TGTGCCAGCAGTGTCGCGGGACCGGCAACTAATGAAAAACTGTTTTTT	CASSVAGPATNEKLFF
TRBV27	TRBD1	TRBJ2-1	NA	TGTGCCAGCAGTTTATCCCCACAGGGGTGGGACTCCTACAATGAGCAGTTCTTC	CASSLSPQGWDSYNEQFF
TRBV19	NA	TRBJ2-7	NA	TGTGCCAGTAGTTGGCGGCCTAGGGACACCTACGAGCAGTACTTC	CASSWRPRDTYEQYF
TRBV5-1	NA	TRBJ2-2	NA	TGCGCCAGCAGCTTGAGTGGAGGAGGTGGCGGGGAGCTGTTTTTT	CASSLSGGGGGELFF
TRBV11-2	NA	TRBJ2-3	NA	TGTGCCAGCAGCTCGGCAGGGGACGAGTGGGGGGATACGCAGTATTTT	CASSSAGDEWGDTQYF